A single sample is the source of the 18 T cell receptor beta chains below, sequenced in a study of cytomegalovirus exposure and HLA in healthy donors. Primers: 60 Vbeta forward and 13 Jbeta reverse. Generated by immunoSEQ multiplex PCR, the TCRdb table keeps only in-frame clones and is missing some. Among 110,000 to 150,000 clones listed, around 75% were seen once. Sample: PBMCs. These receptors originate from a female donor in good health and CMV-seronegative.

This chain connects TRBV29-1 to TRBJ2-3; 11 bases line up with TRBD2. This CDR3 spans 12 amino acids. The V gene's germline CDR1 is SQVTM and CDR2 ANQGSEA. J lost 8 bases, V lost 5 bases, and 3 bases had no gene match. The DNA of the CDR3 is TGCAGCGTTCCGGGACTAGCGGTTACGCAGTATTTT. It yields the protein CSVPGLAVTQYF.

The rearrangement uses TRBV6-4 and TRBJ2-6, with D uncertain. This CDR3 has 16 residues. Between the trimmed V and J ends, which lost 3 bases and 1 base, there was a span of 10 bases. Germline CDR1 reads MRHNA; CDR2 reads SNTAGT. The CDR3 loop reads CASSDGLRSGANVLTF. In DNA form, the CDR3 reads TGTGCCAGCAGTGATGGTCTGAGGTCTGGGGCCAACGTCCTGACTTTC.

The chain combines TRBV11-3 with TRBJ1-5; 10 nucleotides match TRBD1. V shed 1 base, J shed 5 bases, and the junction held 5 bases outside the gene matches. The CDR3 length is 16 residues. Germline V CDR1 and CDR2: SGHNT, YENEEA. The CDR3 here is CASSLVGQGKYQPQHF. As DNA, the CDR3 is TGTGCCAGCAGCTTAGTGGGACAGGGGAAGTATCAGCCCCAGCATTTT.

The genes are TRBV5-6 and TRBJ2-7; 13 bases line up with TRBD2. The CDR3 length is 15 residues. Germline values: CDR1 SGHDT, CDR2 YYEEEE. Trimming cost V 4 bases and J 5 bases; bases outside gene matches: 6. The CDR3 bases are TGTGCCAGCAGCCTCAGGACTAGCGGGAGACACGAGCAGTACTTC. As protein: CASSLRTSGRHEQYF.

The chain employs TRBV7-8 and TRBJ2-5; D is perhaps TRBD1 (6 bases). Germline CDR1 SGHVS, CDR2 FQNEAQ. The V end was cut by 5 bases, the J end by 5 bases, with 15 bases between. This CDR3 has 14 amino acids. The CDR3 sequence: CASSDRNRDETQYF. CDR3 sequence (DNA): TGTGCCAGCAGCGACAGGAACCGGGACGAGACCCAGTACTTC.

This sequence joins TRBV7-9 and TRBJ2-7; TRBD1 agrees at 9 bases. The CDR3 is made up of 15 amino acids. V trimming: 3 bases; J trimming: 0 bases; junction bases outside the gene matches: 3. Germline lookup yields CDR1 SEHNR and CDR2 FQNEAQ (reference sequence). DNA for the CDR3: TGTGCCAGCAGCTTGGGGACAGGGAGCTCCTACGAGCAGTACTTC. Encoded protein: CASSLGTGSSYEQYF.

This clone was recorded a few times. The genes are TRBV18 and TRBJ2-2, with D possibly TRBD1 on 6 matching bases. Germline V gene data show CDR1 as KGHSH and CDR2 as LQKENI. Trimming stripped 2 bases from V and 4 bases from J, with 8 bases between. The CDR3 contains 14 residues. This chain's CDR3 is CASSPTGFTGELFF. In nucleotides, the CDR3 is TGTGCCAGCTCACCAACAGGGTTCACCGGGGAGCTGTTTTTT.

The chain employs TRBV7-7 and TRBJ2-7, with 9 positions matching TRBD1. Germline assignment: CDR1 SSHAT and CDR2 FNYEAQ (reference sequence). The CDR3 consists of 18 residues. The trim removed 1 base at V and 3 bases at J, leaving 13 bases unmatched. CDR3 DNA sequence: TGTGCCAGCAGCTTAGGGGGACAGGGTTTAAAGGACAACTACGAGCAGTACTTC. Translated: CASSLGGQGLKDNYEQYF.

This chain connects TRBV28 to TRBJ2-7; a possible D gene is TRBD2 (6 bases). The germline CDR1 and CDR2 sequences are MDHEN and SYDVKM. The CDR3 is 13 amino acids. Trimming removed 5 bases from V and 5 bases from J, with 13 bases in between. In DNA form, the CDR3 reads TGTGCCAGCAGTCCTATTGGCGGGGACGAGCAGTACTTC. This sequence encodes CASSPIGGDEQYF.

The chain employs TRBV28 and TRBJ2-7, with D perhaps TRBD1 (5 bases). The CDR3 spans 11 residues. V dropped 6 bases and J dropped 2 bases, with 5 bases sitting between them. CDR1 is MDHEN, CDR2 SYDVKM, per germline. The chain's CDR3 is CASRDTYEQYF. The DNA of the CDR3 is TGTGCCAGCAGGGACACCTACGAGCAGTACTTC.

The chain has TRBV19 and TRBJ1-1, with 9 nucleotides matching TRBD1. CDR3 length: 14 residues. CDR1 is LNHDA and CDR2 is SQIVND in the germline V gene (reference sequence). V trimming: 6 bases; J trimming: 5 bases; junction bases outside the gene matches: 7. The CDR3 sequence: CASRLTGGGTEAFF. Here the CDR3 DNA reads TGTGCCAGTAGACTAACAGGGGGCGGAACTGAAGCTTTCTTT.

Comments on this clone: The sample contains more than one DNA sequence encoding this CDR3. This chain links TRBV5-1 with TRBJ1-2; 7 bases agree with TRBD1. Per germline, CDR1 SGHRS and CDR2 YFSETQ. This CDR3 has 13 residues. The trim removed 3 bases at V and 3 bases at J, leaving 2 bases unmatched. The CDR3: CASSSGTDYGYTF. The CDR3 DNA follows: TGCGCCAGCAGCTCTGGGACAGACTATGGCTACACCTTC. Looking up the rest from reference TRBV5-1 and TRBJ1-2 gives the full variable domain: KAGVTQTPRYLIKTRGQQVTLSCSPISGHRSVSWYQQTPGQGLQFLFEYFSETQRNKGNFPGRFSGRQFSNSRSEMNVSTLELGDSALYLCASSSGTDYGYTFGSGTRLTVV.

A remark on this clone: In this CDR3 the conserved last residue, phenylalanine or tryptophan, is missing, so a read error is likely. The chain couples TRBV29-1 to TRBJ2-3; TRBD2 aligns across 8 bases. The CDR3 is made up of 14 amino acids. The germline CDR1 and CDR2 sequences are SQVTM and ANQGSEA. The trim removed 1 base at V and 2 bases at J, leaving 2 bases unmatched. This chain's CDR3 is CSVEVSGNTDTQYV. Written as DNA, the CDR3 is TGCAGCGTTGAAGTTAGCGGGAACACAGATACGCAGTATGTT.

The chain employs TRBV4-2 and TRBJ2-3; D gene uncertain. Looked up from germline, CDR1 is LGHNA and CDR2 is YNFKEQ. This CDR3 region has 14 residues. Trimming removed 5 bases from V and 0 bases from J, with 9 bases in between. The CDR3 DNA sequence: TGTGCCAGCAGCAACGAGCTTAGCACAGATACGCAGTATTTT. This encodes CASSNELSTDTQYF.

The chain joins TRBV30 to TRBJ2-2; D gene ambiguous. The CDR3 runs to 12 residues. Germline CDR1 is GTSNPN and CDR2 is SVGIG (reference sequence). Deletions cut 2 bases from V and 4 bases from J, with 5 bases between. CDR3 protein: CAWSYSTGELFF. The DNA of the CDR3 is TGTGCCTGGAGTTACAGCACCGGGGAGCTGTTTTTT.

V is TRBV4-1 and J is TRBJ1-4; 7 bases align to TRBD1. Germline assignment: CDR1 MGHRA and CDR2 YSYEKL. The CDR3 extends over 16 amino acids. V was pared by 1 base and J by 5 bases, with 7 bases of the junction left unmatched. The CDR3 region has the DNA TGCGCCAGCAGCCAAGCCGGGACAGCCCGAAATGAAAAACTGTTTTTT. Translation: CASSQAGTARNEKLFF.

In its sample, this clone was seen a few times. The J gene is TRBJ2-7, the V gene TRBV29-1, with a weak D call TRBD1 (5 bases). This CDR3 spans 11 amino acids. V lost 4 bases and J 3 bases, leaving 7 bases between the germline ends. CDR1 is SQVTM, CDR2 ANQGSEA, per germline. CDR3 region: CSVGQSYEQYF. The CDR3 DNA is TGCAGCGTTGGACAGAGCTACGAGCAGTACTTC.

This rearrangement joins TRBV7-9 to TRBJ2-3; TRBD2 agrees at 9 bases. Unmatched junction bases numbered 7, after V lost 3 bases and J lost 3 bases. CDR1 is SEHNR, CDR2 FQNEAQ, per germline (reference sequence). This CDR3 comprises 16 residues. DNA of the CDR3: TGTGCCAGCAGCTTGAGCGGGCTAGCGGGGACAGATACGCAGTATTTT. It specifies CASSLSGLAGTDTQYF.